This T cell receptor beta chain was identified in a study of Graves' ophthalmopathy and Graves' hyperthyroidism. Study-wide findings and caveats: Most thyroid clonotypes expanded beyond 0.001 frequency were also found in blood.

V lost 4 bases, J lost 2 bases, and 13 bases lay in between. This CDR3 has 14 amino acids. Germline values: CDR1 SGHDT, CDR2 YYEEEE. PBMCs were isolated by Ficoll-Paque density gradient centrifugation, using roughly 9.7 ml of fresh peripheral blood as the starting material. RNA transcripts served as template for amplifying TCR beta CDR3 sequences. Second-round multiplex PCR followed a first-round RT-PCR using HTBI primers. MiXCR, applied by TCRdb to the multiplex PCR reads, yields one record per CDR3 protein. Of about 660,000 distinct CDR3 sequences listed, about two fifths are singletons. A few counts support this clonotype. Its target is not known.

The specimen sequenced was peripheral blood. The receptor was isolated from an adult man with Graves' ophthalmopathy. The gene calls are TRBV5-6 and TRBJ2-7, with D possibly matching TRBD2 (5 bases). This chain's CDR3 is CASSTWTGTYEQYF. The DNA for the CDR3 is TGTGCCAGCAGCACCTGGACGGGAACCTACGAGCAGTACTTC.